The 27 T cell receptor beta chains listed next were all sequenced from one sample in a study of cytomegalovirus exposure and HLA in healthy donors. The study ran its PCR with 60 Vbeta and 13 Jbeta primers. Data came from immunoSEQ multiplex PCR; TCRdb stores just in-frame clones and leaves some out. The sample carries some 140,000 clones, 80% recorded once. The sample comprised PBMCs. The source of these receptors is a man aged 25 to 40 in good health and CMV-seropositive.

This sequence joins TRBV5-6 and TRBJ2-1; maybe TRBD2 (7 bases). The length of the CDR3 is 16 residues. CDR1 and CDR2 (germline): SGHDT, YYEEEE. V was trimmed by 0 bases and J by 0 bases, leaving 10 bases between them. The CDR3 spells CASSLAGGSSYNEQFF. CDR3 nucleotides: TGTGCCAGCAGCTTGGCGGGGGGCAGCTCCTACAATGAGCAGTTCTTC.

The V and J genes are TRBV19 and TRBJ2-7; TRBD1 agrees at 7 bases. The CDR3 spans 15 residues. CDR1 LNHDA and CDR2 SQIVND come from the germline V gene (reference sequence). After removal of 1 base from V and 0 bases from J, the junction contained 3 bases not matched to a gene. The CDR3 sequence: CASSIGWDSSYEQYF. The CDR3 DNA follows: TGTGCCAGTAGTATAGGATGGGACAGCTCCTACGAGCAGTACTTC.

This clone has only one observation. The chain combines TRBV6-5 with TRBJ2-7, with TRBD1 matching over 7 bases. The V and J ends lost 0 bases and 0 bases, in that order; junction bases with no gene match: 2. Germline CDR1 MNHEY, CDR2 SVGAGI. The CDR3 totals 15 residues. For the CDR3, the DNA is TGTGCCAGCAGTTACTCGACAGGGAGCTCCTACGAGCAGTACTTC. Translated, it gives CASSYSTGSSYEQYF.

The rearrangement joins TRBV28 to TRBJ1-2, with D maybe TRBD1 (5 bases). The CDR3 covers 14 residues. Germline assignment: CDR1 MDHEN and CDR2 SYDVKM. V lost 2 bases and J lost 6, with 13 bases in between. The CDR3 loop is CASSLGGTPHGYTF. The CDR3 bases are TGTGCCAGCAGTTTAGGTGGGACTCCACATGGCTACACCTTC.

CDR3 sequence: CASSLSIIDSSGANVLTF. DNA of the CDR3: TGTGCCAGCTCACTTAGCATAATAGATAGCTCTGGGGCCAACGTCCTGACTTTC. V usage is TRBV18 and J usage is TRBJ2-6; no firm D call. The CDR3 is 18 residues long. The V gene lost 4 bases and the J gene lost 0 bases, with 16 bases spanning the gap. Germline V lookup: CDR1 KGHSH, CDR2 LQKENI.

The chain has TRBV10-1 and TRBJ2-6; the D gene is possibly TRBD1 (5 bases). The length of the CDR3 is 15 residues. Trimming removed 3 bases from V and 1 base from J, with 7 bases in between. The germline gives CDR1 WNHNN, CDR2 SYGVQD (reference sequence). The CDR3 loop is CASSESGSGANVLTF. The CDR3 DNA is TGCGCCAGCAGTGAATCAGGGTCTGGGGCCAACGTCCTGACTTTC.

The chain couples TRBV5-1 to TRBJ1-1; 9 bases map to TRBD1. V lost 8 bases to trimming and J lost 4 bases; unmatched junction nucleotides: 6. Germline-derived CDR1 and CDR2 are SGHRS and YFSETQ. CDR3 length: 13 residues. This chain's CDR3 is CASGTGMSTEAFF. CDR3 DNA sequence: TGCGCCAGTGGGACAGGGATGAGCACTGAAGCTTTCTTT.

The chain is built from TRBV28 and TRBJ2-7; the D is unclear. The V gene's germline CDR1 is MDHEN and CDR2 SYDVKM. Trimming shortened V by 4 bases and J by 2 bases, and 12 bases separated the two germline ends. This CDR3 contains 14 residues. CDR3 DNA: TGTGCCAGCAGTTGGTCCCGGGTAACCTACGAGCAGTACTTC. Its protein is CASSWSRVTYEQYF.

The CDR3 DNA follows: TGTGCCAGCAGCTTATATCCGGGAGGGGGCCACGAGCAGTACTTC. Its protein is CASSLYPGGGHEQYF. J is TRBJ2-7 and V is TRBV7-3, with D perhaps TRBD2 (8 bases). The germline V gene encodes CDR1 SGHTA and CDR2 FQGTGA. The CDR3 loop spans 15 amino acids. The V end was cut by 2 bases, the J end by 5 bases, with 16 bases between.

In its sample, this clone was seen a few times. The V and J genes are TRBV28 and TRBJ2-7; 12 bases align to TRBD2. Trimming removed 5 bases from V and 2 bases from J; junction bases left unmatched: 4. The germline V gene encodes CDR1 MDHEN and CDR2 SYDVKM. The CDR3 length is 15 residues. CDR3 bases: TGTGCCAGCAGTCGGACTAGCGGGGCCACCTACGAGCAGTACTTC. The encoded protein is CASSRTSGATYEQYF.

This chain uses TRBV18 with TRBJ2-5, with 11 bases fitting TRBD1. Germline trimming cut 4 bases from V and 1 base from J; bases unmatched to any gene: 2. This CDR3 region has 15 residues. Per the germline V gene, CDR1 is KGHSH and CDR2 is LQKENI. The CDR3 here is CASSQGTGGQETQYF. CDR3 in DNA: TGTGCCAGCTCACAAGGGACAGGGGGCCAAGAGACCCAGTACTTC.

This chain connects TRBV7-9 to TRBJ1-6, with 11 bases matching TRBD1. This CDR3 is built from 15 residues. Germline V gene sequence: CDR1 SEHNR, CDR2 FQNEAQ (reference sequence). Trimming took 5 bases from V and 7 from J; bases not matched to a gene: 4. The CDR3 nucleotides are TGTGCCAGCAGCCCAGGACAGGGGGCAAATTCACCCCTCCACTTT. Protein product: CASSPGQGANSPLHF.

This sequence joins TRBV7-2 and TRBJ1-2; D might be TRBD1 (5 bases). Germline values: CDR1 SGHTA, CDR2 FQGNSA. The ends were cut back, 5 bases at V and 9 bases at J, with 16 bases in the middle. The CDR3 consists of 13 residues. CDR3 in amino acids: CASSPSVGQSYTF. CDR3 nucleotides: TGTGCCAGCAGCCCTAGCGTGGGGCAGAGCTACACCTTC.

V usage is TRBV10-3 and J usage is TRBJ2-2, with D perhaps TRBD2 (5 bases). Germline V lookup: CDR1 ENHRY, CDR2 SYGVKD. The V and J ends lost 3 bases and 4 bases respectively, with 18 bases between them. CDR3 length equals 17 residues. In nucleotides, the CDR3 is TGTGCCATCAGTGAATCGTCGGGGAGCGATGCCACCGGGGAGCTGTTTTTT. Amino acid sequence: CAISESSGSDATGELFF.

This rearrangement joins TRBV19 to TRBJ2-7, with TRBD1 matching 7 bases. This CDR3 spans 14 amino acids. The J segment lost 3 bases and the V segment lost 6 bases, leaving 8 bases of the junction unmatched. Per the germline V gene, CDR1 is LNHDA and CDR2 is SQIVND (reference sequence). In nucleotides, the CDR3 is TGTGCCAGTAGGAAAAGGGACAGAGACTACGAGCAGTACTTC. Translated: CASRKRDRDYEQYF.

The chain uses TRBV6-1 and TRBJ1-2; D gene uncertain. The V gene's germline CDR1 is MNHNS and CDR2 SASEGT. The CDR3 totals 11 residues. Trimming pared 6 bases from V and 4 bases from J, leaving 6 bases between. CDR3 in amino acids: CASRSGYGYTF. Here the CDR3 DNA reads TGTGCCAGCAGATCAGGCTATGGCTACACCTTC.

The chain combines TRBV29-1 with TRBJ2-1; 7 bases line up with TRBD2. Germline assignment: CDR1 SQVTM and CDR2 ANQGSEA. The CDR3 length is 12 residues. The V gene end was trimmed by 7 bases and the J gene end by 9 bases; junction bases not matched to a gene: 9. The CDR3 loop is CSGRGDPREQFF. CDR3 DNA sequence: TGCAGCGGTCGGGGGGATCCTCGTGAGCAGTTCTTC.

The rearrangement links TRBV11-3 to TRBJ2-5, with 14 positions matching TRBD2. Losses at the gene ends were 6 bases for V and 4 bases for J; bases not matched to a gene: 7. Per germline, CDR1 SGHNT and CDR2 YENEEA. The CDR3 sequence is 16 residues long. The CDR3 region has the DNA TGTGCCAGCAGTTCGGGACTAGCGGGGGAAGGAGAGACCCAGTACTTC. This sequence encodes CASSSGLAGEGETQYF.

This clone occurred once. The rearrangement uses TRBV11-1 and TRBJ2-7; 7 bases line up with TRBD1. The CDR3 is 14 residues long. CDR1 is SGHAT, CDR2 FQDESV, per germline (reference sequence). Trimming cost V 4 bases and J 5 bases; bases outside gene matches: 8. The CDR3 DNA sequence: TGTGCCAGCAGCTACAGGGGAAATCACCACGAGCAGTACTTC. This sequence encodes CASSYRGNHHEQYF.

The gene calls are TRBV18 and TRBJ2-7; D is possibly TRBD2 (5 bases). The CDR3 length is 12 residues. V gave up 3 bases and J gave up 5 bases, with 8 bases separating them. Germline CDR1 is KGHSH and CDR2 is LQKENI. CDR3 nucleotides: TGTGCCAGCTCACCCCAGAGGGACGAGCAGTACTTC. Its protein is CASSPQRDEQYF.

CDR3: CASSITSGNTDTQYF. The CDR3 DNA is TGTGCCAGTAGTATCACTAGCGGAAACACAGATACGCAGTATTTT. The chain joins TRBV19 to TRBJ2-3; 8 positions agree with TRBD2. Germline values: CDR1 LNHDA, CDR2 SQIVND (reference sequence). The CDR3 is made up of 15 amino acids. V shed 3 bases, J shed 2 bases, and the junction held 4 bases outside the gene matches.

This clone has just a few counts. The CDR3 DNA is TGTGCCAGCAGTTTAGAGGGAGATTTCTACGAGCAGTACTTC. As protein: CASSLEGDFYEQYF. The chain carries TRBV27 and TRBJ2-7; the D gene is possibly TRBD2 (5 bases). The CDR3 length is 14 residues. V was pared by 2 bases and J by 3 bases, with 11 bases between. The V gene's germline CDR1 is MNHEY and CDR2 SMNVEV (reference sequence).

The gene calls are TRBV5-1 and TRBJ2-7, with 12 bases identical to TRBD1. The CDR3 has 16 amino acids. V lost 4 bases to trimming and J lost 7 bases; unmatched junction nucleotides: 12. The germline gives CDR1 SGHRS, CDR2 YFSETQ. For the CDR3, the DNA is TGCGCCAGCAGCCCAGACCCGGGACAGGGGGCGAGGGAGCAGTACTTC. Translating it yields CASSPDPGQGAREQYF.

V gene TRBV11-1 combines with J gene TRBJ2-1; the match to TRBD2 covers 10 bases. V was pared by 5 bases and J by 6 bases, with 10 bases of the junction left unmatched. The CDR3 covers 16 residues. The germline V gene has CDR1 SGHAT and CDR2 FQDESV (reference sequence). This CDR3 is CASSETLAGAVNEQFF. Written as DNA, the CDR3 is TGTGCCAGCAGCGAGACCCTAGCGGGAGCTGTCAATGAGCAGTTCTTC.

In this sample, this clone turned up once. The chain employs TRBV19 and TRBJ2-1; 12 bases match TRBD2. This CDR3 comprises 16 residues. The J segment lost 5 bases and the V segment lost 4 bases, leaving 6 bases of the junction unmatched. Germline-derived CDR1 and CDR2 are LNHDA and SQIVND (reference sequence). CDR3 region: CASSNRLAGDNNEQFF. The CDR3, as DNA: TGTGCCAGTAGTAACCGACTAGCGGGAGACAACAATGAGCAGTTCTTC.

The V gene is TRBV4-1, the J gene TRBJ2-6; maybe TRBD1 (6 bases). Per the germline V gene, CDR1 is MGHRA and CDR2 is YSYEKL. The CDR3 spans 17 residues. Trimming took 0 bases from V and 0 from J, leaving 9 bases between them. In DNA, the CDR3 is TGCGCCAGCAGCCAAGATGGGGGCGGCTCTGGGGCCAACGTCCTGACTTTC. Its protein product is CASSQDGGGSGANVLTF.

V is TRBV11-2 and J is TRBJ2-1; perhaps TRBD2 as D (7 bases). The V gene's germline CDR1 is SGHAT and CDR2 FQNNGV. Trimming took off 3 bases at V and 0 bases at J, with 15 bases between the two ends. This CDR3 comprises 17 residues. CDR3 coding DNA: TGTGCCAGCAGCTTGGAGGGGGGGTTACACTCCTACAATGAGCAGTTCTTC. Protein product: CASSLEGGLHSYNEQFF.